This passage covers 3 T cell receptor beta chains from one sample sequenced in a study of CD4+ T cells in melanoma. Here immunoSEQ multiplex PCR was the method, and the copy in TCRdb shows in-frame clones only, minus some. The sample carries roughly 140,000 clones, over 90% recorded once. All receptors derive from a human donor with melanoma.

The J gene is TRBJ2-7, the V gene TRBV5-1; D may be TRBD1 or TRBD2 (5 bases each). Deletions cut 4 bases from V and 2 bases from J, with 13 bases between. Germline V gives CDR1 SGHRS, CDR2 YFSETQ. The CDR3 spans 14 residues. This CDR3 reads CASSPGWGPYEQYF. The CDR3 nucleotides are TGCGCCAGCAGCCCGGGCTGGGGACCCTACGAGCAGTACTTC.

The CDR3 region has the DNA TGTGCCAGCACTTACCACAATGAGCAGTTCTTC. Its translation is CASTYHNEQFF. The chain carries TRBV2 and TRBJ2-1; D is unclear. V lost 7 bases and J lost 5, with 6 bases in between. Germline V gene sequence: CDR1 SNHLY, CDR2 FYNNEI. This CDR3 has 11 residues. Using reference TRBV2 and TRBJ2-1 for the parts outside the CDR3, the full variable domain is EPEVTQTPSHQVTQMGQEVILRCVPISNHLYFYWYRQILGQKVEFLVSFYNNEISEKSEIFDDQFSVERPDGSNFTLKIRSTKLEDSAMYFCASTYHNEQFFGPGTRLTVL.

The rearrangement uses TRBV10-2 and TRBJ2-3; D is uncertain. V lost 3 bases and J lost 0, with 13 bases in between. The germline CDR1 and CDR2 sequences are WSHSY and SAAADI. The CDR3 covers 16 residues. The CDR3 protein is CASSDFMRHSTDTQYF. The CDR3 bases are TGCGCCAGCAGTGATTTTATGAGGCATAGCACAGATACGCAGTATTTT.